These 32 T cell receptor beta chains share one sample of origin, sequenced in a study of regulatory T cells in long-lasting Graves disease. Sequencing libraries for TCR beta were prepared with iRepertoire HTBI primers and Arm-PCR of CDR3 regions. TCRdb independently ran MiXCR on the multiplex PCR reads; one entry per CDR3 protein. The data show just over 600,000 distinct CDR3 sequences, roughly 15% seen once. The time point denotes: newly diagnosed GD, antithyroid drugs for less than 3 months. TCR sequences were obtained from RNA taken from PBMCs. Another study also made use of these data, one on T cells in Graves' hyperthyroidism and ophthalmopathy.

The specimen comprised peripheral blood mononuclear cells (PBMCs), sampled at new diagnosis, from a patient treated with antithyroid drugs. The receptor set was obtained from a woman aged 25 to 39 with Graves disease.

J is TRBJ1-2 and V is TRBV12-3 or TRBV12-4; D unclear. The CDR3 totals 12 residues. V was trimmed by 5 bases and J by 4 bases, leaving 8 bases between them. Here the CDR3 DNA reads TGTGCCAGCAGTATAGTCCGCTATGGCTACACCTTC. Translated: CASSIVRYGYTF.

This clonotype was detected many times. The chain joins TRBV7-8 to TRBJ1-1; no clear D gene. Germline CDR1 is SGHVS and CDR2 is FQNEAQ. The CDR3 has 15 amino acids. The germline V and J ends were trimmed by 4 bases and 0 bases, with 12 bases remaining between them. CDR3: CASSSREGVNTEAFF. The CDR3 coding sequence is TGTGCCAGCAGCTCAAGGGAGGGAGTGAACACTGAAGCTTTCTTT.

The V and J genes are TRBV5-6 and TRBJ1-5; possibly TRBD1 for D (5 bases). Germline V gives CDR1 SGHDT, CDR2 YYEEEE. This CDR3 is 14 amino acids long. V was shortened by 5 bases and J by 6 bases, with 15 bases between the two germline ends. CDR3 nucleotide sequence: TGTGCCAGCAGTTCTCCAGGGCGGGGTCAGCCCCAGCATTTT. It yields the protein CASSSPGRGQPQHF.

There are many counts of this clonotype. Its ends do not fully match the called genes, so a read error is possible. The V gene is TRBV12-3 or TRBV12-4, the J gene TRBJ1-5; possible D gene TRBD1, 5 bases. CDR3 length: 15 amino acids. CDR3 amino acids: CAGSLAGGRVQPQHF. The CDR3 DNA sequence: TGTGCCGGCAGTTTAGCGGGGGGGAGGGTACAGCCCCAGCATTTT.

This clonotype was detected ten times or more. The chain recombines TRBV6-1 with TRBJ1-1; D unclear. CDR1 MNHNS and CDR2 SASEGT come from the germline V gene. The CDR3 contains 15 residues. The V end was cut by 8 bases, the J end by 2 bases, with 18 bases between. Written as DNA, the CDR3 is TGTGCCAGCCGAAAGCGGGAAATTCTAAACACTGAAGCTTTCTTT. Encoded protein: CASRKREILNTEAFF.

This clonotype has ten or more counts. CDR3 region: CASSPNTGRERNTIYF. DNA for the CDR3: TGTGCCAGCAGTCCGAATACCGGGAGAGAACGAAACACCATATATTTT. The chain has TRBV12-3 or TRBV12-4 and TRBJ1-3; unclear D gene. CDR3 size: 16 residues. V was pared by 5 bases and J by 5 bases, with 19 bases between.

This clonotype was seen many times. The chain recombines TRBV27 with TRBJ2-7; perhaps TRBD2 as D (5 bases). The CDR3 consists of 14 residues. The germline V gene encodes CDR1 MNHEY and CDR2 SMNVEV (reference sequence). Trimming shortened V by 3 bases and J by 2 bases, and 11 bases separated the two germline ends. CDR3 in amino acids: CASSFVSGAYEQYF. CDR3 nucleotides: TGTGCCAGCAGTTTTGTATCCGGGGCCTACGAGCAGTACTTC.

The sample holds one count of this clonotype. The chain employs TRBV19 and TRBJ1-4; 10 bases line up with TRBD1. CDR1 is LNHDA and CDR2 is SQIVND in the germline V gene (reference sequence). Germline trimming cut 8 bases from V and 7 bases from J; bases unmatched to any gene: 7. This CDR3 contains 14 residues. The CDR3 loop is CASHLTGGSEKLFF. CDR3 coding DNA: TGTGCCAGTCACTTGACAGGGGGCAGTGAAAAACTGTTTTTT.

V usage is TRBV20-1 and J usage is TRBJ2-7; D uncertain. Germline V gene data show CDR1 as DFQATT and CDR2 as SNEGSKA (reference sequence). The CDR3 has 13 residues. The germline V and J ends were trimmed by 3 bases and 2 bases, with 11 bases remaining between them. CDR3 in DNA: TGCAGTGCTAGCGCCAGCCATCCCTACGAGCAGTACTTC. Amino acid sequence: CSASASHPYEQYF.

This clonotype was detected many times. The chain employs TRBV28 and TRBJ1-4, with D possibly being TRBD1 (5 bases). Germline lookup yields CDR1 MDHEN and CDR2 SYDVKM. The CDR3 has 15 residues. V was clipped by 6 bases and J by 8 bases, with 19 bases between them. The CDR3, as DNA: TGTGCCAGCAGCGAGCAGGGAACGAAAAAAGAAAAACTGTTTTTT. Translation: CASSEQGTKKEKLFF.

This clonotype turned up a few times. DNA of the CDR3: TGTGCCTGGAGTGTAACCAGGGTTGGAAACACCATATATTTT. Translating it yields CAWSVTRVGNTIYF. This chain connects TRBV30 to TRBJ1-3; D possibly corresponds to TRBD1 (5 bases). Germline V lookup: CDR1 GTSNPN, CDR2 SVGIG (reference sequence). The CDR3 is 14 residues long. With 0 bases removed from V and 3 bases from J, the gap between germline ends came to 9 bases.

In the case of this clonotype: A read error is possible here, since a much larger clone lies one base away. The chain has TRBV10-3 and TRBJ1-5; possibly TRBD1 for D (6 bases). The length of the CDR3 is 12 residues. The V gene's germline CDR1 is ENHRY and CDR2 SYGVKD. CDR3: CAISPGDQPKHF. The CDR3, as DNA: TGTGCCATCAGTCCAGGGGATCAGCCCAAGCATTTT.

Many counts were recorded for this clonotype. This chain connects TRBV11-2 to TRBJ2-2; D is possibly TRBD1 (5 bases). Germline assignment: CDR1 SGHAT and CDR2 FQNNGV. V lost 1 base to trimming and J lost 4 bases, with 16 bases between them. This CDR3 comprises 17 residues. CDR3 bases: TGTGCCAGCAGCTTAGGATACCGGCAGGGTGGCACCGGGGAGCTGTTTTTT. Its protein is CASSLGYRQGGTGELFF.

Many counts were recorded for this clonotype. This sequence joins TRBV3-1 and TRBJ2-1; D not resolved. The germline V gene has CDR1 LGHDT and CDR2 YNNKEL (reference sequence). The V gene lost 6 bases and the J gene lost 5 bases, with 5 bases spanning the gap. The CDR3 is 11 amino acids. The CDR3 DNA is TGTGCCAGCAGGAAAAACAATGAGCAGTTCTTC. Translation gives CASRKNNEQFF.

This rearrangement joins TRBV20-1 to TRBJ2-1, with 7 bases fitting TRBD2. The germline gives CDR1 DFQATT, CDR2 SNEGSKA (reference sequence). V lost 6 bases, J lost 1 base, and 9 bases stayed unmatched. CDR3 length: 15 amino acids. CDR3 nucleotides: TGCAGTGCCCCGTCAGCGGGAACGTCCTACAATGAGCAGTTCTTC. Its protein is CSAPSAGTSYNEQFF.

This chain uses TRBV29-1 with TRBJ2-1, with a weak D call TRBD2 (6 bases). Per germline, CDR1 SQVTM and CDR2 ANQGSEA. This CDR3 comprises 13 residues. Trimming stripped 4 bases from V and 15 bases from J, with 22 bases between. CDR3: CSVVRGLGEPTFF. For the CDR3, the DNA is TGCAGCGTTGTGCGGGGCTTAGGTGAGCCGACGTTCTTC.

The chain employs TRBV3-1 and TRBJ2-5; 11 bases map to TRBD1. Germline V gene lookup returns CDR1 LGHDT and CDR2 YNNKEL (reference sequence). With 4 bases clipped from V and 5 bases from J, the junction kept 6 bases outside the gene matches. This CDR3 has 15 amino acids. DNA of the CDR3: TGTGCCAGCAGCCCCGGACAGGGGGCGTTGGAGACCCAGTACTTC. Protein product: CASSPGQGALETQYF.

This clonotype was seen a single time. V gene TRBV6-2 or TRBV6-3 combines with J gene TRBJ1-1; D call uncertain. Trimming removed 7 bases from V and 7 bases from J, with 10 bases in between. Germline CDR1 reads MNHEY; CDR2 reads SVGEGT. The CDR3 loop spans 11 amino acids. CDR3 nucleotide sequence: TGTGCCAGCAACTCAATCGTTGAAGCTTTCTTT. Its protein is CASNSIVEAFF.

The chain is built from TRBV4-2 and TRBJ2-7; the D gene could be TRBD1 or TRBD2 (5 bases each). Germline assignment: CDR1 LGHNA and CDR2 YNFKEQ. This CDR3 is 15 amino acids long. The V gene lost 1 base and the J gene lost 0 bases, with 10 bases spanning the gap. DNA of the CDR3: TGTGCCAGCAGCCAAGGTGAGGGGAGCTCCTACGAGCAGTACTTC. Encoded protein: CASSQGEGSSYEQYF.

The V call is TRBV4-1, the J call TRBJ2-2; D not certain. This CDR3 region has 15 residues. Trimming cost V 3 bases and J 5 bases, with 13 bases left between them. Germline V gene data show CDR1 as MGHRA and CDR2 as YSYEKL. The CDR3 DNA reads TGCGCCAGCAGCCAGACCCCCGCCAGAACCGGGGAGCTGTTTTTT. Encoded protein: CASSQTPARTGELFF.

In the case of this clonotype: A much larger clonotype is one base distant, so this may be a read error. CDR3 loop: CASSPGAVSDEQYF. The CDR3 nucleotides are TGTGCCAGCAGCCCGGGGGCGGTTAGTGACGAGCAGTACTTC. This chain uses TRBV12-3 or TRBV12-4 with TRBJ2-7, with D perhaps being TRBD1 or TRBD2 (6 bases each). Trimming took 6 bases from V and 5 from J, leaving 17 bases between them. This CDR3 has 14 residues.

This clonotype was counted a few times. This rearrangement joins TRBV15 to TRBJ2-2; TRBD1 agrees at 9 bases. The CDR3 length is 18 residues. V was clipped by 2 bases and J by 4 bases; unmatched bases: 11. Germline CDR1 is LNHNV and CDR2 is YYDKDF (reference sequence). CDR3 sequence reads: CATSRFYLGQGGTGELFF. The DNA of the CDR3 is TGTGCCACCAGCAGATTTTACTTGGGACAGGGTGGCACCGGGGAGCTGTTTTTT.

The chain couples TRBV9 to TRBJ2-3; 8 nucleotides line up with TRBD2. With 0 bases clipped from V and 3 bases from J, the junction kept 3 bases outside the gene matches. CDR3 length: 15 residues. Germline CDR1 reads SGDLS; CDR2 reads YYNGEE. CDR3 nucleotides: TGTGCCAGCAGCGTAGCGGGGGGGTGGACAGATACGCAGTATTTT. Translating it yields CASSVAGGWTDTQYF.

As regards this clonotype: A much larger clone lies a single base off, so this may be a read error. The chain recombines TRBV18 with TRBJ1-5, with D unclear. The CDR3 loop spans 16 amino acids. Germline V gene sequence: CDR1 KGHSH, CDR2 LQKENI. V lost 3 bases to trimming and J lost 2 bases, with 14 bases between them. The CDR3 reads CASSPNPAKGNQPQHF. In DNA form, the CDR3 reads TGTGCCAGCTCACCCAACCCGGCTAAGGGCAATCAGCCCCAGCATTTT. The variable domain in full, with the rest retrieved from reference TRBV18 and TRBJ1-5, is NAGVMQNPRHLVRRRGQEARLRCSPMKGHSHVYWYRQLPEEGLKFMVYLQKENIIDESGMPKERFSAEFPKEGPSILRIQQVVRGDSAAYFCASSPNPAKGNQPQHFGDGTRLSIL.

Only a few counts were recorded for this clonotype. The chain combines TRBV5-6 with TRBJ2-7, with D possibly being TRBD2 (6 bases). Germline V gene data show CDR1 as SGHDT and CDR2 as YYEEEE. There are 14 residues in the CDR3. Trimming took off 4 bases at V and 7 bases at J, with 18 bases between the two ends. CDR3 residues: CASSPLGEVREQYF. Written as DNA, the CDR3 is TGTGCCAGCAGCCCCCTAGGGGAGGTGAGGGAGCAGTACTTC.

This clonotype has just a few counts. The rearrangement joins TRBV19 to TRBJ1-1; 7 positions match TRBD1. CDR3 length: 12 amino acids. Germline-derived CDR1 and CDR2 are LNHDA and SQIVND (reference sequence). With 9 bases clipped from V and 8 bases from J, the junction kept 9 bases outside the gene matches. CDR3 in DNA: TGTGCCAGCAGGGGCAGGGGGATCGAAGCTTTCTTT. Translated: CASRGRGIEAFF.

DNA of the CDR3: TGTGCCAGCAGTTTTTCTACTATGGGACAGAACTATGGCTACACCTTC. As protein: CASSFSTMGQNYGYTF. The chain joins TRBV28 to TRBJ1-2, with 7 bases identical to TRBD1. The germline CDR1 and CDR2 sequences are MDHEN and SYDVKM. CDR3 length: 16 residues. The J segment lost 2 bases and the V segment lost 3 bases, leaving 9 bases of the junction unmatched.

This clonotype was observed a few times. The CDR3 loop is CASSPFTVNTEAFF. The CDR3 region has the DNA TGTGCCAGCTCACCTTTCACGGTAAACACTGAAGCTTTCTTT. J is TRBJ1-1 and V is TRBV18; D unclear. The V and J ends lost 3 bases and 2 bases respectively, with 10 bases between them. The CDR3 loop spans 14 amino acids. Germline V gene data show CDR1 as KGHSH and CDR2 as LQKENI.

This chain connects TRBV5-1 to TRBJ2-5; weak D call: TRBD2 (5 bases). V was shortened by 5 bases and J by 5 bases, with 16 bases between the two germline ends. This CDR3 contains 14 residues. Germline CDR1 reads SGHRS; CDR2 reads YFSETQ. The DNA of the CDR3 is TGCGCCAGCAGAAGGTCCCAGTCGGGGGAGACCCAGTACTTC. It is translated as CASRRSQSGETQYF.

The V and J genes are TRBV28 and TRBJ2-7; D is unresolved. There are 10 residues in the CDR3. V was pared by 6 bases and J by 7 bases, with 7 bases between. Germline V gene data show CDR1 as MDHEN and CDR2 as SYDVKM. The CDR3 spells CASSKQEQYF. CDR3 nucleotides: TGTGCCAGCAGCAAACAAGAGCAGTACTTC. Together with reference TRBV28 and TRBJ2-7, the CDR3 gives the full variable domain: DVKVTQSSRYLVKRTGEKVFLECVQDMDHENMFWYRQDPGLGLRLIYFSYDVKMKEKGDIPEGYSVSREKKERFSLILESASTNQTSMYLCASSKQEQYFGPGTRLTVT.

This clonotype was seen more than once but under ten times. V usage is TRBV6-2 or TRBV6-3 and J usage is TRBJ1-4, with D perhaps matching TRBD1 (5 bases). The CDR3 sequence is 18 residues long. With 5 bases removed from V and 0 bases from J, the gap between germline ends came to 19 bases. CDR1 and CDR2 (germline): MNHEY, SVGEGT. The CDR3 sequence: CASSEGWGTGATNEKLFF. The CDR3 nucleotides read TGTGCCAGCAGTGAAGGATGGGGGACGGGGGCAACTAATGAAAAACTGTTTTTT.

To note about this clonotype: This may arise from a read error, as a much more abundant clone is one base away. The chain is built from TRBV5-1 and TRBJ2-1; D uncertain. The length of the CDR3 is 14 residues. CDR1 is SGHRS and CDR2 is YFSETQ in the germline V gene. Trimming cost V 0 bases and J 12 bases, with 16 bases left between them. Written as DNA, the CDR3 is TGCGCCAGCAGCTTGGGTGGACCATCTGGTGGGCAGTTCTTC. This translates into CASSLGGPSGGQFF.